The 26 T cell receptor beta chains below come from one sample, sequenced in a study of OX40 agonist ivuxolimab in advanced cancers. This table comes from immunoSEQ multiplex PCR, and its TCRdb copy is limited to in-frame clones, with some not included. Among around 48,000 clones listed, approximately 86% were seen once. Sequencing used CD4+ or CD8+ T cells sorted from blood, obtained in a trial of the OX40 agonist ivuxolimab. These receptor sequences come from an adult with an advanced solid tumor such as melanoma, head and neck, liver or kidney cancer.

The chain carries TRBV4-2 and TRBJ2-7; 9 nucleotides agree with TRBD2. After removal of 0 bases from V and 6 bases from J, the junction contained 9 bases not matched to a gene. The CDR3 covers 16 residues. Germline CDR1 and CDR2: LGHNA and YNFKEQ. CDR3 region: CASSQERRGGISEQYF. The CDR3 bases are TGTGCCAGCAGCCAAGAACGGCGGGGGGGCATTTCCGAGCAGTACTTC.

The chain recombines TRBV6-5 with TRBJ1-4; 8 bases are a match to TRBD1. V was clipped by 0 bases and J by 5 bases; unmatched bases: 5. Germline V gene lookup returns CDR1 MNHEY and CDR2 SVGAGI. The CDR3 has 16 residues. The CDR3 bases are TGTGCCAGCAGTTACTCCCAGACAGGGGTGAATGAAAAACTGTTTTTT. Its translation is CASSYSQTGVNEKLFF.

The chain links TRBV12-5 to TRBJ1-1; D unresolved. The CDR3 loop spans 13 amino acids. Trimming removed 2 bases from V and 1 base from J, with 5 bases in between. Germline V lookup: CDR1 LGHNT, CDR2 FRNRAP. The CDR3 nucleotides are TGTGCTAGTGGTTTGCAGCAGAACACTGAAGCTTTCTTT. Translated: CASGLQQNTEAFF.

This clone was observed once. This chain joins TRBV14 and TRBJ1-4, with D possibly being TRBD1 (6 bases). The germline gives CDR1 SGHDN, CDR2 FVKESK. V shed 3 bases and J shed 3 bases, with 11 bases lying between them. CDR3 length: 15 amino acids. CDR3 DNA sequence: TGTGCCAGCAGCCAGAGACAGGCCCCTAATGAAAAACTGTTTTTT. Its translation: CASSQRQAPNEKLFF.

In this sample, this clone turned up a few times. The chain combines TRBV5-4 with TRBJ2-3, with unresolved D. CDR3 length: 13 residues. Germline values: CDR1 SGHNT, CDR2 YYREEE (reference sequence). With 2 bases removed from V and 0 bases from J, the gap between germline ends came to 4 bases. CDR3 loop: CASSLASTDTQYF. The CDR3 DNA follows: TGTGCCAGCAGCTTAGCTAGCACAGATACGCAGTATTTT.

This chain uses TRBV7-2 with TRBJ1-2, with TRBD1 as a possible D gene (6 bases). Germline V CDR1 and CDR2: SGHTA, FQGNSA. With 1 base removed from V and 2 bases from J, the gap between germline ends came to 11 bases. This CDR3 is built from 15 residues. CDR3: CASSLGGGGNYGYTF. CDR3 nucleotide sequence: TGTGCCAGCAGCTTAGGGGGGGGCGGGAACTATGGCTACACCTTC.

The chain combines TRBV2 with TRBJ1-4; TRBD1 agrees at 7 bases. V lost 8 bases, J lost 5 bases, and 11 bases stayed unmatched. The V gene's germline CDR1 is SNHLY and CDR2 FYNNEI. The length of the CDR3 is 15 residues. Written as DNA, the CDR3 is TGTGCCAGCCCTCCCCCGGGACAGAAGAATGAAAAACTGTTTTTT. This translates into CASPPPGQKNEKLFF.

This clone was counted once. The rearrangement joins TRBV9 to TRBJ1-6, with D tentatively TRBD1 (5 bases). Germline V gene sequence: CDR1 SGDLS, CDR2 YYNGEE. V was cut by 4 bases and J by 7 bases, with 12 bases left in between. The CDR3 consists of 14 residues. The CDR3 bases are TGTGCCAGCAGCCCAGGGATAGGGAATTCACCCCTCCACTTT. This encodes CASSPGIGNSPLHF.

This clone has only one observation. The chain carries TRBV6-1 and TRBJ2-7; a possible D gene is TRBD1 (5 bases). Germline CDR1 and CDR2: MNHNS and SASEGT. The CDR3 sequence is 15 residues long. The V and J ends lost 3 bases and 0 bases respectively, with 12 bases between them. CDR3 residues: CASSDSQVSSYEQYF. The CDR3 nucleotides read TGTGCCAGCAGTGATTCACAGGTTAGCTCCTACGAGCAGTACTTC.

The V gene is TRBV19, the J gene TRBJ1-1; 7 bases align to TRBD1. Trimming cost V 10 bases and J 2 bases; bases outside gene matches: 4. Germline V gene sequence: CDR1 LNHDA, CDR2 SQIVND (reference sequence). The CDR3 sequence is 12 residues long. CDR3 protein: CATRDRNTEAFF. In DNA form, the CDR3 reads TGTGCCACCCGGGACAGAAACACTGAAGCTTTCTTT.

This chain connects TRBV9 to TRBJ2-2; a weak D match, TRBD1 (6 bases). Trimming removed 0 bases from V and 3 bases from J, with 6 bases in between. CDR3 length: 14 residues. Germline V gene lookup returns CDR1 SGDLS and CDR2 YYNGEE. The CDR3 sequence is CASSVGGHTGELFF. For the CDR3, the DNA is TGTGCCAGCAGCGTAGGGGGGCACACCGGGGAGCTGTTTTTT.

The chain links TRBV18 to TRBJ2-7; D remains unclear. Per the germline V gene, CDR1 is KGHSH and CDR2 is LQKENI. The CDR3 is 15 amino acids. The V gene lost 4 bases and the J gene lost 5 bases, with 18 bases spanning the gap. This CDR3 is CASSRLGSGEDEQYF. In nucleotides, the CDR3 is TGTGCCAGCTCACGGCTAGGGTCCGGCGAGGACGAGCAGTACTTC.

This sequence joins TRBV7-8 and TRBJ1-4; TRBD1 is a possible D gene (6 bases). Germline loops: CDR1 SGHVS, CDR2 FQNEAQ. The V end was cut by 5 bases, the J end by 8 bases, with 18 bases between. The CDR3 extends over 15 amino acids. The CDR3, as DNA: TGTGCCAGCAGCCGTTACAGGGACTTTAGCGAAAAACTGTTTTTT. Translating gives CASSRYRDFSEKLFF.

The chain uses TRBV7-2 and TRBJ1-2, with D uncertain. Germline CDR1 SGHTA, CDR2 FQGNSA. Trimming shortened V by 5 bases and J by 5 bases, and 18 bases separated the two germline ends. The CDR3 has 15 amino acids. This chain's CDR3 is CASSPLRGGFYGYTF. The CDR3 DNA is TGTGCCAGCAGCCCCCTCCGGGGAGGGTTTTATGGCTACACCTTC. The variable domain in full, completed from reference TRBV7-2 and TRBJ1-2, reads GAGVSQSPSNKVTEKGKDVELRCDPISGHTALYWYRQSLGQGLEFLIYFQGNSAPDKSGLPSDRFSAERTGGSVSTLTIQRTQQEDSAVYLCASSPLRGGFYGYTFGSGTRLTVV.

The chain links TRBV6-5 to TRBJ2-3; TRBD2 matches at 7 bases. The CDR3 covers 15 residues. After removal of 0 bases from V and 1 base from J, the junction contained 1 base not matched to a gene. The germline gives CDR1 MNHEY, CDR2 SVGAGI. The CDR3 here is CASSYSTSRTDTQYF. DNA of the CDR3: TGTGCCAGCAGTTACTCGACTAGCCGCACAGATACGCAGTATTTT.

This clone was seen only once. CDR3 region: CASSSPGRIIYEQYF. DNA for the CDR3: TGTGCCAGCAGCTCGCCAGGACGGATTATATACGAGCAGTACTTC. The rearrangement uses TRBV7-3 and TRBJ2-7; D is undetermined. Germline assignment: CDR1 SGHTA and CDR2 FQGTGA. Trimming removed 4 bases from V and 4 bases from J, with 17 bases in between. The CDR3 spans 15 residues.

This rearrangement joins TRBV4-1 to TRBJ2-1; 10 bases are shared with TRBD1. Looked up from germline, CDR1 is MGHRA and CDR2 is YSYEKL. This CDR3 spans 15 amino acids. V shed 1 base and J 5 bases; nucleotides not matched to a gene: 2. The CDR3 nucleotides read TGCGCCAGCAGCCAAGGACAGGGGGCGGACAATGAGCAGTTCTTC. As protein: CASSQGQGADNEQFF.

The gene calls are TRBV6-5 and TRBJ1-4; D may be TRBD1 (6 bases). The length of the CDR3 is 15 residues. Trimming shortened V by 6 bases and J by 5 bases, and 16 bases separated the two germline ends. CDR1 and CDR2 (germline): MNHEY, SVGAGI. The CDR3, as DNA: TGTGCCAGCAGGTCACAGGGAAATGGAAATGAAAAACTGTTTTTT. It encodes CASRSQGNGNEKLFF.

The CDR3 is CANKGQGAGELFF. CDR3 DNA sequence: TGTGCCAATAAGGGACAGGGAGCCGGGGAGCTGTTTTTT. V gene TRBV6-1 combines with J gene TRBJ2-2; 9 nucleotides agree with TRBD1. CDR3 length: 13 amino acids. Germline V gene lookup returns CDR1 MNHNS and CDR2 SASEGT. Losses at the gene ends were 10 bases for V and 6 bases for J; bases not matched to a gene: 6.

V and J are TRBV7-9 and TRBJ2-4; D is unclear. The CDR3 is 15 amino acids. Deletions cut 0 bases from V and 2 bases from J, with 8 bases between. CDR1 is SEHNR and CDR2 is FQNEAQ in the germline V gene (reference sequence). CDR3 sequence (DNA): TGTGCCAGCAGCTTAGCGCTCCTAACCAAAAACATTCAGTACTTC. Encoded protein: CASSLALLTKNIQYF.

This rearrangement joins TRBV7-2 to TRBJ1-1, with no clear D. V was pared by 5 bases and J by 6 bases, with 13 bases between. This CDR3 spans 13 amino acids. Germline CDR1 SGHTA, CDR2 FQGNSA. This CDR3 is CASSRVKLAEAFF. The DNA of the CDR3 is TGTGCCAGCAGCCGGGTAAAGTTGGCTGAAGCTTTCTTT.

V is TRBV12-5 and J is TRBJ2-5; 7 bases align to TRBD1. The V and J ends lost 1 base and 2 bases, in that order; junction bases with no gene match: 4. The length of the CDR3 is 15 residues. Germline-derived CDR1 and CDR2 are LGHNT and FRNRAP. CDR3 nucleotides: TGTGCTAGTGGTTTGGCGAAACAGGGGCAAGAGACCCAGTACTTC. Translating gives CASGLAKQGQETQYF.

The rearrangement links TRBV7-2 to TRBJ2-3, with 10 bases matching TRBD2. Germline values: CDR1 SGHTA, CDR2 FQGNSA. This CDR3 comprises 17 residues. J gave up 0 bases and V 5 bases, and 8 bases lay outside the gene matches. The CDR3 here is CASSPQSSGGSTDTQYF. The CDR3 DNA reads as TGTGCCAGCAGCCCCCAATCTAGCGGGGGTAGCACAGATACGCAGTATTTT. The full variable domain, its missing parts supplied by reference TRBV7-2 and TRBJ2-3, is GAGVSQSPSNKVTEKGKDVELRCDPISGHTALYWYRQSLGQGLEFLIYFQGNSAPDKSGLPSDRFSAERTGGSVSTLTIQRTQQEDSAVYLCASSPQSSGGSTDTQYFGPGTRLTVL.

The chain carries TRBV6-5 and TRBJ2-2; TRBD2 agrees at 9 bases. V lost 1 base and J lost 5; bases outside the gene matches: 5. Germline V lookup: CDR1 MNHEY, CDR2 SVGAGI. The CDR3 loop spans 16 amino acids. In nucleotides, the CDR3 is TGTGCCAGCAGTTACTTGCGGGGGGGAGGAACCGGGGAGCTGTTTTTT. Translating it yields CASSYLRGGGTGELFF.

This chain uses TRBV5-4 with TRBJ2-4; 15 bases are a match to TRBD2. The CDR3 spans 18 residues. In germline, CDR1 is SGHNT, CDR2 YYREEE (reference sequence). J gave up 0 bases and V 3 bases, and 4 bases lay outside the gene matches. The chain's CDR3 is CASSSGLAGGLAKNIQYF. In nucleotides, the CDR3 is TGTGCCAGCAGCTCGGGACTAGCGGGGGGACTAGCCAAAAACATTCAGTACTTC. The full variable domain, in which reference TRBV5-4 and TRBJ2-4 provide the parts outside the CDR3, is ETGVTQSPTHLIKTRGQQVTLRCSSQSGHNTVSWYQQALGQGPQFIFQYYREEENGRGNFPPRFSGLQFPNYSSELNVNALELDDSALYLCASSSGLAGGLAKNIQYFGAGTRLSVL.

The V and J genes are TRBV25-1 and TRBJ1-1; the D gene is possibly TRBD1 (5 bases). V was clipped by 6 bases and J by 1 base, with 9 bases between them. This CDR3 has 13 residues. CDR1 MGHDK and CDR2 SYGVNS come from the germline V gene. This CDR3 reads CASSDSPNTEAFF. The CDR3 nucleotides read TGTGCCAGCAGCGACAGTCCGAACACTGAAGCTTTCTTT.